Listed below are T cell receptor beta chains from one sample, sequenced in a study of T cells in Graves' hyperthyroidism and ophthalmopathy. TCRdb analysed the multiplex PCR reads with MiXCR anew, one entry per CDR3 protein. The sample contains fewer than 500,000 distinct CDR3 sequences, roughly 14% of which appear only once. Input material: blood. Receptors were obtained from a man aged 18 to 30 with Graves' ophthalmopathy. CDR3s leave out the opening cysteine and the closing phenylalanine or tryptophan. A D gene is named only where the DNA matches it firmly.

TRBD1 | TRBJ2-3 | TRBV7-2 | ASSAQGSSQY
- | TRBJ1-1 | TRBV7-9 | ASSPQGTMNTEAF
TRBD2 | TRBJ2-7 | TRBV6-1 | ASRAAGGSAY
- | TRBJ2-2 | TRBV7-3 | ASSSSTTNTGELF
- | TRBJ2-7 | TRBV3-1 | ASSQEGGRSYEQY
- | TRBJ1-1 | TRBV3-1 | ASSQSLMNTEAF
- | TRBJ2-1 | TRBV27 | ASRSEGPYNEQF
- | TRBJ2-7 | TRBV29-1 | SVESRGGTYEQY
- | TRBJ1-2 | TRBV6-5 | ASSYSGEGYGYT
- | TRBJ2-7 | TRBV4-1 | ASSQEGRGRQGQARQY
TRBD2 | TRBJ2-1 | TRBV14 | ASSQIPLHGLAGYNEQF
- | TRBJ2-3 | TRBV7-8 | ASSLATGISTDTQY
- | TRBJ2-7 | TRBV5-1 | ASSSGRPEQY
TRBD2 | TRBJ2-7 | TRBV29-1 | SVGGWGGSSYEQY
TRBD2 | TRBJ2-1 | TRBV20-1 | SARGTSNNEQF